Given below is one TCR beta chain in context. Within its sample, this clone is medium-sized (0.01 to 0.1%). It lacks a known antigen. Base qualities are not at hand, and no much larger clone is one base apart. The sample comes from a study of cytomegalovirus exposure and HLA in healthy donors (dated by TCRdb to 2015 to 2018). Background on the whole study: According to an earlier analysis of several hundred of the donors, roughly 180 million T cells yielded roughly 100 million unique TCR beta sequences and 250 to 350 Gb of sequence data. In an earlier analysis of around 540 of the donors, high-throughput TCR beta sequencing was used to judge whether each TCR beta V gene segment behaved as functional or pseudogenic. Among about 370 genotyped donors of the cohort, an average of roughly 230,000 unique TCR beta nucleotide sequences was sequenced per donor, of which 15% to 20% were non-productive. All discovery cohort repertoires had been generated using a single sequencing platform. The number of typed donors differed by locus: roughly 620-640 for A, B, C, DRB1 and DQB1; 522 for DQA1; approximately 600 for DPA1; and some 430 for DPB1. Rather than using new phenotypic data, the later analysis identified candidate immune exposures from TCR beta sequences and from how often those sequences occurred across donors. The study combined high-throughput TCR immunosequencing, statistical association of individual TCRs with disease status, and machine learning to predict cytomegalovirus infection status. A separate validation cohort of 90 to 150 different subjects was used in addition to the 666-subject first cohort. Donor age, sex, ethnicity and CMV serostatus were compiled alongside the repertoire data. In a later analysis, previously published TCR beta repertoires from 666 donors were re-analyzed and high-resolution HLA genotyping was added so that TCR occurrence patterns could be studied. Of the roughly 400 genotyped donors, less than 85% were placed in the genetic ancestry cluster associated with self-reported Caucasian donors. An early release that covered roughly 600 HLA-typed donors contained approximately 290 gigabases of sequencing data and tens of millions of unique TCR sequences. A later genetic analysis took genome-wide SNP genotypes for about 65% of the 666 donors and used that subset as a discovery cohort. HLA typing included class I and class II loci at four-digit resolution. The aim of the study was to test whether cataloging public T cell receptors could identify signatures of past pathogen exposure. The T cell repertoires of 666 subjects were profiled by immunosequencing and related to cytomegalovirus serostatus. Roughly 5 DR-DQ haplotypes were handled as single units for association and clustering, since linkage in the cohort was strong. The investigation overall reported the following: A few of the identified cytomegalovirus-associated TCR beta chains were confirmed in vitro to be specific for cytomegalovirus antigens. V-gene and J-gene trimming of TCR beta chains was associated with a missense DCLRE1C variant in a later genetic analysis, and the association was replicated in an independent cohort. The earlier analysis of approximately 560 of the donors excluded seventeen rarely observed V segments, including chromosome 9 orphons, because counts were too low. A later analysis found that HLA-associated TCR beta chains were more clonally expanded and had lower generation probabilities than equally common non-associated chains. The classifier was reported to diagnose cytomegalovirus status with high specificity and sensitivity in both the original and validation cohorts. Presence/absence analyses assumed roughly uniform sequencing depth across donors, an assumption that may not hold. In a later analysis, several top co-occurrence clusters were reported to appear linked to parvovirus B19, influenza, CMV and Epstein-Barr virus. In the study, some 180 TCR beta chains were listed as associated with cytomegalovirus. Correlated functional status among segregating V segments might reflect linkage disequilibrium, but an unknown experimental factor could not be ruled out. Most TCR sequences were observed very rarely across donors, whereas some public TCRs were present in many individuals. The cohort was sequenced for TCR beta chains only, and without alpha or paired-chain data the features that could be detected were limited. HLA typing was unavailable for some donors at each locus, so association tests used only the typed subset. The 87-base-pair reads could not distinguish some IMGT-functional V segments, including TRBV6-2 and TRBV6-3, so those segments were excluded. An earlier analysis of around 500 of the donors showed that most TCR beta V segments appeared in productive rearrangements either about 87% or about 30% of the time, which broadly matched IMGT annotations. It was suggested by the authors that the approach could potentially be generalized to other disease states and immunological phenotypes. Specific HLA alleles were associated with roughly 16,000 TCR beta sequences at a false discovery rate of 0.05 in a later analysis. Assigning TCR associations to individual alleles was difficult when HLA alleles, especially DR and DQ, strongly co-occurred. A further reported finding was that TCR beta sequences accurately predicted the HLA-A and HLA-B alleles for most subjects in the first cohort. In a later analysis, most CMV-associated TCR beta chains were found to appear HLA-restricted, with HLA associations seemingly driven largely by CMV exposure. The sequencing pipeline was judged likely to have produced a cluster of highly shared sequence variants as a technical artifact. A later genetic analysis reported fewer N-insertions in productive TCRs among donors in an Asian-associated ancestry cluster than the roughly 640-donor mean. A later analysis found that TCR association rates varied across HLA loci, with DRB1 alleles showing the most associated TCRs and HLA-C alleles the fewest. The only immune exposure information available for the cohort was CMV serostatus.

The cohort consisted of some 730 healthy bone marrow donors. Cohort members were all nominally healthy when sampled, although unrecorded immune exposures were likely present. The donor was CMV seronegative and was included in the group of 352 seronegative cohort members. Each donor provided a peripheral blood sample, and peripheral blood mononuclear cells were used for TCR beta sequencing. Genomic DNA extraction from the blood cell samples was performed with the Qiagen DNeasy Blood Extraction Kit. The method behind the library was the immunoSEQ multiplex PCR assay. A mixture of 60 forward primers for TCR Vbeta segments and 13 reverse primers for TCR Jbeta segments was used in the multiplex PCR. Amplification of the CDR3 region of rearranged TCR beta genes was performed with a multiplex PCR assay on genomic DNA. The amplified TCR beta libraries were sequenced on the Illumina HiSeq System as 87-base-pair reads. Under the source paper's analysis protocol: A later analysis counted approximately 74 million unique TCR beta chains across the 550 to 750 repertoires, and some 11 million of these chains were shared by at least two donors. A nearest-neighbor algorithm error-corrected the raw reads and collapsed the reads into unique sequences, merging closely related sequences to remove PCR and sequencing errors. Alignment of CDR3 sequences to IMGT reference sequences was used to assign V, D and J gene segments. For a sequence to be retained, a match of at least six nucleotides was required to both a V gene segment and a J gene segment. A rearrangement counted as productive if the CDR3 had no stop codons and remained in frame with V and J, and every other rearrangement counted as non-productive. Following IMGT convention, CDR3 was defined as the stretch from the second conserved V-encoded cysteine up to the conserved J-encoded phenylalanine. The earlier analysis of fewer than 750 of the donors excluded sequences that lacked an unambiguous match to a single V gene segment. An earlier analysis of approximately 590 of the donors classified V segments as functional when productive rearrangements were above 56.7% and as segregating when the standard deviation between donors was above 5%. To diagnose cytomegalovirus status from the catalog of TCR beta chain sequences, a statistical classification framework was built. In a later analysis, TCR nucleotide sequences were compared against IMGT/GENE-DB human TR gene sequences so that V and J genes could be assigned. Using the TCRdist pipeline, a later analysis assigned CDR3 sequences along with most-parsimonious VDJ recombination scenarios. In a later analysis, each TCR beta chain was defined by its CDR3 amino acid sequence together with its V-gene family, and reads without a unique V-gene family were excluded. To address suspected cross-contamination and a sequencing artifact, a later analysis removed approximately 600 highly shared, low-generation-probability nucleotide sequences. For each public chain, a later analysis derived a clonal expansion index from normalized ranks of inferred template counts within each repertoire. A later analysis computed generation probabilities with a VDJ recombination model fitted to out-of-frame rearrangements, and checked the results against IGoR. In a later analysis, hypergeometric tests were used to score TCR-TCR, TCR-HLA and TCR-CMV co-occurrence, with a repertoire-size bias correction applied to TCR pairs. To estimate false discovery rates, a later analysis permuted the HLA or CMV assignments 20 times. In a later analysis, co-occurring TCRs were grouped using DBSCAN, and TCRdist sequence similarity was added for clustering within HLA-allele-positive subsets. Repertoires with fewer than 30,000 or more than 120,000 public chains were left out of co-occurrence clustering, as were five repertoires with anomalous nucleotide sharing. The table comes from immuneACCESS by way of TCRdb, which keeps in-frame sequences with V and J called. Part of the clones is missing from these tables; in studies checked, under half for an unresolved V gene and the rest for unknown reasons. V and J calls and clone size are copied from that table; D and trimming were computed from the DNA. The sample has about 110,000 clones on record, around 73% of them singletons. The leading ten clones occupy approximately 1.2% of the sample.

CDR1 is given as SEHNR and CDR2 as FQNEAQ, both from the germline V gene (reference sequence). V is shortened by 5 bases, J by 8 bases, and the region joining them spans 9 bases. From cysteine to phenylalanine, the CDR3 is 12 amino acids long. Kept here is only the CDR3 DNA, which spans 36 bases and is read in frame from base 1. The sample consisted of PBMCs. The receptor was isolated from a young man in good health and CMV-seronegative. Recombination joined TRBV7-9 with TRBJ1-4, with the identity of the D gene unclear. The DNA reads TGTGCCAGCAGCCGCGGGGTGGAAAAACTGTTTTTT. This translates into CASSRGVEKLFF.